This TCR beta chain was recorded in a study of cytomegalovirus exposure and HLA in healthy donors listed by TCRdb under 2017. In terms of the full investigation: The 666 repertoires of the first cohort and the 120 or so validation repertoires were produced on the same platform, according to a later analysis. The aim of the study was to test whether cataloging public T cell receptors could identify signatures of past pathogen exposure. Along with the approximately 700-subject first cohort, a separate validation cohort of 120 different subjects was used. To predict cytomegalovirus infection status, the study combined high-throughput TCR immunosequencing, statistical association of individual TCRs with disease status, and machine learning.

The CDR3 runs 16 amino acids, cysteine and phenylalanine included. Left in the record is the CDR3 DNA by itself, 48 bases read in frame from the first base. Unmatched junction bases come to 6, with V trimmed by 4 bases and J by 0 bases. As encoded in the germline V gene, CDR1 is SGDLS while CDR2 is YYNGEE. Points the paper makes about the study in general: The classifier was reported to diagnose cytomegalovirus status with high specificity and sensitivity in both the original cohort and the validation cohort. According to the authors, the approach could potentially be generalized to other disease states and immunological phenotypes. In vitro tests confirmed that three of the cytomegalovirus-associated TCR beta chains recognize cytomegalovirus antigens. A later analysis found that TCRs clustered in the first cohort also tended to co-occur in the approximately 120 validation repertoires, with just under 95% of cluster scores above 0. A total of roughly 160 TCR beta chains were listed by the study as associated with cytomegalovirus. Most TCR sequences were observed very rarely across donors, whereas some public TCRs were present in many individuals. A later analysis had no HLA typing for the validation cohort, so co-occurrence there was scored across all 130 or so repertoires.

A note on this clone: This clone's antigen is unknown. There are no base qualities to consult, and no much larger clone falls within one base.

Donors formed part of the validation cohort, which comprised fewer than 150 subjects and was distinct from the first cohort of under 850 subjects. Libraries were built with the immunoSEQ multiplex PCR assay. As for how the authors treated the data: A statistical classification framework was built to diagnose cytomegalovirus status from the catalog of TCR beta chain sequences. This immuneACCESS table, as held by TCRdb, lists in-frame sequences with V and J called but not all clones. Of the missing ones, under half trace to an unresolved V gene in checked studies; the others have no known cause. Clone size and the V and J calls come from that table; the DNA yielded D and trimming. The sample table records 150,000 to 200,000 clones; 84% of these occur just once. The ten largest make up roughly 10% of the sample.

Specimen: PBMCs. The receptor comes from a young man in good health and CMV-seropositive. The chain employs TRBV9 and TRBJ1-3; TRBD1 lines up with 8 middle nucleotides. This receptor carries the CDR3 CASSPPDRDSGNTIYF. The bases are TGTGCCAGCAGCCCCCCGGACAGGGACTCTGGAAACACCATATATTTT.